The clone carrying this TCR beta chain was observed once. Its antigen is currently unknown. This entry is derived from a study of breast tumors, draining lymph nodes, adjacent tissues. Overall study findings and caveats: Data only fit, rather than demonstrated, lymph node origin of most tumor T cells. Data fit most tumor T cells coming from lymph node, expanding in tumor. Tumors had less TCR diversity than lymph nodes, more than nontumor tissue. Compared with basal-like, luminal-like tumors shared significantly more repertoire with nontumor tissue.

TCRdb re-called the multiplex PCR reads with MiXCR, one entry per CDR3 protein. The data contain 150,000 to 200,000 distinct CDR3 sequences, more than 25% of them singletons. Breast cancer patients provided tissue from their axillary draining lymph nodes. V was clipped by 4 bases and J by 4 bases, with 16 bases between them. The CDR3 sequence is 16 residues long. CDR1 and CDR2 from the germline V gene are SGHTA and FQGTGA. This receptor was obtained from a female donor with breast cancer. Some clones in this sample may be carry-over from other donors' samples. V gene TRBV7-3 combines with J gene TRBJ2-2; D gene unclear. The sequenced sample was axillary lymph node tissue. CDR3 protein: CASSSIGDRFTGELFF. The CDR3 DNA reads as TGTGCCAGCAGCTCCATAGGAGATCGGTTCACCGGGGAGCTGTTTTTT. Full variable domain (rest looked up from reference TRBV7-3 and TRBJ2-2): GAGVSQTPSNKVTEKGKYVELRCDPISGHTALYWYRQSLGQGPEFLIYFQGTGAADDSGLPNDRFFAVRPEGSVSTLKIQRTERGDSAVYLCASSSIGDRFTGELFFGEGSRLTVL.